This entry lists 31 T cell receptor beta chains sequenced from one sample in a study of early T cells in non-severe SARS-CoV-2 infection. MiXCR, run by TCRdb on the 5' RACE reads, gives a single entry per CDR3 protein. The sample has around 50,000 distinct CDR3 sequences; around 10% are singletons. Material for sequencing was whole blood. Every receptor here comes from an adult who was a healthcare worker with PCR-confirmed SARS-CoV-2 infection or an uninfected control (not recorded which).

The V gene is TRBV28, the J gene TRBJ2-7; D perhaps matches TRBD1 (6 bases). Between the trimmed V and J ends, which lost 7 bases and 3 bases, there was a span of 16 bases. Per germline, CDR1 MDHEN and CDR2 SYDVKM. The CDR3 spans 14 residues. CDR3 region: CASITSGQNYEQYF. In DNA form, the CDR3 reads TGTGCCAGCATCACCTCCGGACAGAACTACGAGCAGTACTTC.

This clonotype was picked up a small number of times. One junction end disagrees with the germline gene, perhaps due to a read error. The gene calls are TRBV7-7 and TRBJ2-2; unclear D gene. Germline V lookup: CDR1 SSHAT, CDR2 FNYEAQ (reference sequence). The CDR3 runs to 14 residues. The CDR3 spells CASSLGLATGELFF. In DNA form, the CDR3 reads TGTGCTAGCAGCTTAGGGTTGGCTACCGGGGAGCTGTTTTTT.

This clonotype was seen many times. The rearrangement uses TRBV7-8 and TRBJ2-5, with TRBD2 identical over 9 bases. There are 16 residues in the CDR3. Losses at the gene ends were 5 bases for V and 5 bases for J; bases not matched to a gene: 12. Germline CDR1 SGHVS, CDR2 FQNEAQ. The CDR3 spells CASSPTGLAGRETQYF. In DNA form, the CDR3 reads TGTGCCAGCAGCCCCACCGGGCTAGCGGGGAGGGAGACCCAGTACTTC.

The chain employs TRBV6-5 and TRBJ2-7; 9 bases are a match to TRBD2. CDR1 is MNHEY, CDR2 SVGAGI, per germline. CDR3 size: 16 residues. The junction had 13 bases not matched to a gene; V was cut back by 6 bases and J by 4 bases. The CDR3 spells CASRGLAGRQAYEQYF. The CDR3 nucleotides are TGTGCCAGCAGGGGGCTAGCGGGGAGGCAAGCTTACGAGCAGTACTTC.

This clonotype was picked up many times. The V and J genes are TRBV20-1 and TRBJ1-2, with TRBD1 as a possible D gene (6 bases). CDR1 is DFQATT and CDR2 is SNEGSKA in the germline V gene (reference sequence). This CDR3 comprises 13 residues. Trimming pared 7 bases from V and 7 bases from J, leaving 19 bases between. The CDR3 is CSVPVGGLSGYTF. The CDR3, as DNA: TGCAGTGTCCCAGTAGGGGGTCTCTCTGGCTACACCTTC.

The CDR3 sequence is CASSAPGAGLSETQYF. CDR3 bases: TGTGCCAGCAGTGCCCCGGGGGCTGGGCTGTCAGAGACCCAGTACTTC. The chain uses TRBV28 and TRBJ2-5; perhaps D is TRBD1 or TRBD2 (6 bases each). V was clipped by 5 bases and J by 4 bases, with 20 bases between them. The length of the CDR3 is 16 residues. Germline V CDR1 and CDR2: MDHEN, SYDVKM.

This clonotype was counted between two and nine times. The CDR3 loop is CASSLGGSSNQPQHF. The CDR3 DNA reads TGCGCCAGCAGCTTGGGAGGGTCTAGCAATCAGCCCCAGCATTTT. The genes are TRBV5-1 and TRBJ1-5; no firm D call. Germline V gene lookup returns CDR1 SGHRS and CDR2 YFSETQ. Between the trimmed V and J ends, which lost 0 bases and 0 bases, there was a span of 7 bases. This CDR3 region has 15 residues.

This clonotype has at least ten counts. The genes are TRBV9 and TRBJ2-3; D is unclear. The V end was cut by 4 bases, the J end by 6 bases, with 9 bases between. Germline V gene data show CDR1 as SGDLS and CDR2 as YYNGEE. CDR3 length: 12 residues. The CDR3 DNA is TGTGCCAGCAGCCCAAGGGATGATACGCAGTATTTT. This translates into CASSPRDDTQYF. The entire variable domain, with the rest obtained from reference TRBV9 and TRBJ2-3, is as follows: DSGVTQTPKHLITATGQRVTLRCSPRSGDLSVYWYQQSLDQGLQFLIQYYNGEERAKGNILERFSAQQFPDLHSELNLSSLELGDSALYFCASSPRDDTQYFGPGTRLTVL.

Worth noting for this clonotype: A junction end diverges from the germline sequence, so it may reflect a read error. For the CDR3, the DNA is TGTGCCAGCAGTGAAGCGGTCATGGGTTTGAACTTC. As protein: CASSEAVMGLNF. The chain carries TRBV2 and TRBJ2-7; D is unresolved. CDR3 length equals 12 residues. CDR1 SNHLY and CDR2 FYNNEI come from the germline V gene.

This sequence joins TRBV5-4 and TRBJ2-3, with TRBD1 matching over 12 bases. After removal of 2 bases from V and 6 bases from J, the junction contained 7 bases not matched to a gene. Germline CDR1 and CDR2: SGHNT and YYREEE (reference sequence). This CDR3 has 16 residues. CDR3 loop: CASSLDGTGGFDTQYF. The CDR3 DNA follows: TGTGCCAGCAGCTTAGATGGGACAGGGGGCTTTGATACGCAGTATTTT.

This chain links TRBV5-1 with TRBJ2-1, with TRBD2 identical over 10 bases. The CDR3 is 15 amino acids. Trimming cost V 2 bases and J 7 bases; bases outside gene matches: 6. CDR1 is SGHRS and CDR2 is YFSETQ in the germline V gene. CDR3 nucleotide sequence: TGCGCCAGCAGCTTTATAGGGACTAGCGAGAATGAGCAGTTCTTC. Protein sequence: CASSFIGTSENEQFF.

Comment on this clonotype: One end of the junction fails to match germline, which may point to a read error. The chain joins TRBV11-3 to TRBJ1-5; D is undetermined. The CDR3 length is 13 residues. Germline-derived CDR1 and CDR2 are SGHNT and YENEEA. CDR3 nucleotides: TGTGCCAGCAGCTTAAGTAGCATTCAGCCCCAGCATTTT. Its translation is CASSLSSIQPQHF.

The chain carries TRBV3-1 and TRBJ2-3; D is unresolved. The germline V gene has CDR1 LGHDT and CDR2 YNNKEL (reference sequence). The CDR3 is 14 residues long. Trimming removed 3 bases from V and 8 bases from J, with 15 bases in between. The CDR3 reads CASSQGVDSRTQYF. CDR3 sequence (DNA): TGTGCCAGCAGCCAGGGCGTGGATTCGCGTACGCAGTATTTT.

Ten or more counts support this clonotype. This rearrangement joins TRBV10-3 to TRBJ2-3; D unclear. Trimming left V 5 bases short and J 5 bases short, with 14 bases between. In germline, CDR1 is ENHRY, CDR2 SYGVKD. This CDR3 region has 14 residues. The CDR3 DNA sequence: TGTGCCATCAGTCCCGGGCCGCCCTTAGATACGCAGTATTTT. Translated, it gives CAISPGPPLDTQYF.

The V and J genes are TRBV6-5 and TRBJ2-5, with D possibly being TRBD2 (6 bases). This CDR3 spans 13 amino acids. The germline CDR1 and CDR2 sequences are MNHEY and SVGAGI. The germline V and J ends were trimmed by 6 bases and 2 bases, with 10 bases remaining between them. The CDR3 nucleotides read TGTGCCAGCAGACCGAGCGGGCAAGAGACCCAGTACTTC. This gives the protein CASRPSGQETQYF.

Ten or more counts support this clonotype. CDR3 DNA sequence: TGCAGCGTCATCTCCCGGAGGAGCGGGAGCACCTACGAGCAGTACTTC. Residues: CSVISRRSGSTYEQYF. This chain connects TRBV29-1 to TRBJ2-7; 8 bases align to TRBD2. Per the germline V gene, CDR1 is SQVTM and CDR2 is ANQGSEA. This CDR3 has 16 residues. The junction had 15 bases not matched to a gene; V was cut back by 6 bases and J by 2 bases.

This clonotype was counted only a few times. The J gene is TRBJ2-7, the V gene TRBV20-1; 15 positions match TRBD2. Germline CDR1 and CDR2: DFQATT and SNEGSKA (reference sequence). This CDR3 is built from 16 residues. V dropped 5 bases and J dropped 3; count of bases not matched to a gene: 8. Here the CDR3 reads CSAWTSGRDQGYEQYF. CDR3 bases: TGCAGTGCTTGGACTAGCGGGAGGGACCAGGGCTACGAGCAGTACTTC.

The gene calls are TRBV3-1 and TRBJ1-5, with D tentatively TRBD1 (6 bases). V was trimmed by 5 bases and J by 3 bases, leaving 8 bases between them. CDR1 and CDR2 from the germline V gene are LGHDT and YNNKEL (reference sequence). CDR3 size: 13 residues. For the CDR3, the DNA is TGTGCCAGCAGCTGGACAGACAATCAGCCCCAGCATTTT. This translates into CASSWTDNQPQHF.

This clonotype was picked up a small number of times. This sequence joins TRBV7-2 and TRBJ2-7, with D maybe TRBD2 (5 bases). From germline, CDR1 is SGHTA and CDR2 FQGNSA. This CDR3 region has 15 residues. V was trimmed by 1 base and J by 5 bases, leaving 15 bases between them. CDR3 in DNA: TGTGCCAGCAGCTTAGTCCCCAGCGGTGGCCACGAGCAGTACTTC. As protein: CASSLVPSGGHEQYF.

Ten or more counts support this clonotype. The rearrangement uses TRBV2 and TRBJ2-1; TRBD2 aligns across 14 bases. In germline, CDR1 is SNHLY, CDR2 FYNNEI. V shed 5 bases and J 0 bases; nucleotides not matched to a gene: 3. The CDR3 is 17 amino acids. CDR3 coding DNA: TGTGCCAGCAGTAAGGGGACTAGCGGGAGCTCCTACAATGAGCAGTTCTTC. Translated: CASSKGTSGSSYNEQFF.

This clonotype was counted a few times. The chain uses TRBV29-1 and TRBJ2-2; 7 bases line up with TRBD1. The germline gives CDR1 SQVTM, CDR2 ANQGSEA. V lost 7 bases, J lost 1 base, and 3 bases stayed unmatched. The CDR3 is made up of 13 amino acids. In nucleotides, the CDR3 is TGCAGCGCAGCAGGGGGGAACACCGGGGAGCTGTTTTTT. Its translation is CSAAGGNTGELFF.

There are many counts of this clonotype. The gene calls are TRBV11-2 and TRBJ1-2; no clear D. V lost 1 base to trimming and J lost 4 bases, with 10 bases between them. Germline lookup yields CDR1 SGHAT and CDR2 FQNNGV. The CDR3 has 14 residues. The CDR3 coding sequence is TGTGCCAGCAGCTTAGGCGTCGAGGTCTATGGCTACACCTTC. Translated: CASSLGVEVYGYTF.

The genes are TRBV7-2 and TRBJ2-5; D remains unclear. Trimming took off 1 base at V and 5 bases at J, with 8 bases between the two ends. CDR1 and CDR2 (germline): SGHTA, FQGNSA. This CDR3 is 13 amino acids long. The CDR3 DNA follows: TGTGCCAGCAGCTTAGGGCCGCTTGAGACCCAGTACTTC. Translated, it gives CASSLGPLETQYF.

In its sample, this clonotype was seen a few times. The V and J genes are TRBV27 and TRBJ2-1, with 12 bases identical to TRBD2. V trimming: 4 bases; J trimming: 7 bases; junction bases outside the gene matches: 2. The CDR3 is 14 amino acids. The germline V gene has CDR1 MNHEY and CDR2 SMNVEV (reference sequence). CDR3 in amino acids: CASSSGLAGNEQFF. The CDR3 nucleotides read TGTGCCAGCAGTTCCGGACTAGCGGGGAATGAGCAGTTCTTC.

This clonotype was seen ten or more times. J is TRBJ1-1 and V is TRBV2, with TRBD1 identical over 11 bases. The CDR3 length is 16 residues. Germline assignment: CDR1 SNHLY and CDR2 FYNNEI. Trimming at V came to 3 bases and at J to 3 bases, leaving 6 bases not matched to a gene. CDR3 coding DNA: TGTGCCAGCAGTGATAGGACAGGGGGCGCGTACACTGAAGCTTTCTTT. It is translated as CASSDRTGGAYTEAFF.

This clonotype was counted many times. V is TRBV30 and J is TRBJ1-1; 10 bases are a match to TRBD1. This CDR3 comprises 14 residues. Trimming took 3 bases from V and 6 from J; bases not matched to a gene: 7. Germline-derived CDR1 and CDR2 are GTSNPN and SVGIG (reference sequence). The CDR3 sequence: CAWSPGDRGSEAFF. The CDR3 nucleotides are TGTGCCTGGAGCCCTGGGGACAGGGGCTCTGAAGCTTTCTTT. The whole variable domain, filled in from reference TRBV30 and TRBJ1-1, reads SQTIHQWPATLVQPVGSPLSLECTVEGTSNPNLYWYRQAAGRGLQLLFYSVGIGQISSEVPQNLSASRPQDRQFILSSKKLLLSDSGFYLCAWSPGDRGSEAFFGQGTRLTVV.

This clonotype was found many times. The chain couples TRBV19 to TRBJ2-2; perhaps TRBD1 as D (6 bases). Germline V gene data show CDR1 as LNHDA and CDR2 as SQIVND (reference sequence). Between the trimmed V and J ends, which lost 9 bases and 3 bases, there was a span of 14 bases. The CDR3 is made up of 14 amino acids. CDR3 nucleotides: TGTGCCAGCCGGCTGGGGGCGGACACCGGGGAGCTGTTTTTT. Translated: CASRLGADTGELFF.

The chain carries TRBV5-1 and TRBJ1-4; D unresolved. Germline-derived CDR1 and CDR2 are SGHRS and YFSETQ. The CDR3 consists of 14 residues. Between the trimmed V and J ends, which lost 1 base and 4 bases, there was a span of 8 bases. CDR3 region: CASSLYASNEKLFF. The CDR3 region has the DNA TGCGCCAGCAGCTTGTACGCAAGTAATGAAAAACTGTTTTTT. The full variable domain, rest sourced from reference TRBV5-1 and TRBJ1-4, is KAGVTQTPRYLIKTRGQQVTLSCSPISGHRSVSWYQQTPGQGLQFLFEYFSETQRNKGNFPGRFSGRQFSNSRSEMNVSTLELGDSALYLCASSLYASNEKLFFGSGTQLSVL.

The genes are TRBV29-1 and TRBJ2-3; tentative D call: TRBD2 (5 bases). CDR3 length: 12 amino acids. CDR1 SQVTM and CDR2 ANQGSEA come from the germline V gene. The germline V and J ends were trimmed by 4 bases and 4 bases, with 9 bases remaining between them. CDR3 sequence reads: CSVVGSADTQYF. Here the CDR3 DNA reads TGCAGCGTTGTGGGGAGCGCAGATACGCAGTATTTT.

The V and J genes are TRBV5-1 and TRBJ2-5, with D possibly matching TRBD1 (5 bases). Germline V gene data show CDR1 as SGHRS and CDR2 as YFSETQ. This CDR3 has 17 residues. The V end lost 4 bases, the J end lost 2 bases, and 21 bases lay between the germline ends. The CDR3 nucleotides are TGCGCCAGCAGCCCCGGATTGGGGCCGAAACGTCAAGAGACCCAGTACTTC. This sequence encodes CASSPGLGPKRQETQYF.

The V call is TRBV5-1, the J call TRBJ1-1; tentative D call: TRBD1 (5 bases). The CDR3 spans 14 residues. The V and J ends lost 0 bases and 1 base respectively, with 7 bases between them. The germline gives CDR1 SGHRS, CDR2 YFSETQ. CDR3 sequence (DNA): TGCGCCAGCAGCTTGGGACAGAGGAACACTGAAGCTTTCTTT. Translated, it gives CASSLGQRNTEAFF. Full variable domain (remainder filled in from reference TRBV5-1 and TRBJ1-1): KAGVTQTPRYLIKTRGQQVTLSCSPISGHRSVSWYQQTPGQGLQFLFEYFSETQRNKGNFPGRFSGRQFSNSRSEMNVSTLELGDSALYLCASSLGQRNTEAFFGQGTRLTVV.